This is a list of T cell receptor beta chains from one sample in a study of T-cell reconstitution after alpha-beta-depleted transplantation in children. TCRdb used MiXCR to reprocess the PCR reads, holding one entry per CDR3 protein. Among 350,000 to 500,000 distinct CDR3 sequences, 43% were seen once, and the ten largest hold 27%. This specimen consisted of PBMCs, obtained before TCRalphabeta/CD19-depleted stem cell transplant. Receptors were obtained from a girl aged 2 to 9 with aplastic anemia, due to receive a stem cell transplant. Each CDR3 is given without its conserved first and last residue. The order of the fields is CDR3 length, V gene, CDR3 protein.

CDR3 length: 9
V gene: TRBV11-2
CDR3 protein: ASRQTGGAF

CDR3 length: 13
V gene: TRBV20-1
CDR3 protein: SASDPRGSPGELF

CDR3 length: 12
V gene: TRBV20-1
CDR3 protein: SAQPTTSTDTQY

CDR3 length: 12
V gene: TRBV5-1
CDR3 protein: ASSFGPAQNEQY

CDR3 length: 11
V gene: TRBV5-1
CDR3 protein: ASSLASRLEQY

CDR3 length: 18
V gene: TRBV11-1
CDR3 protein: ASSLVLTLAGPPRAYEQY

CDR3 length: 13
V gene: TRBV27
CDR3 protein: ASSLSGVAKNIQY

CDR3 length: 14
V gene: TRBV28
CDR3 protein: ASRLTGGGLTDTQY

CDR3 length: 12
V gene: TRBV20-1
CDR3 protein: SAHESGLTDTQY

CDR3 length: 12
V gene: TRBV15
CDR3 protein: ATSPFDQNEKLF

CDR3 length: 17
V gene: TRBV11-1
CDR3 protein: ASSPAIQGAESSYNEQF

CDR3 length: 19
V gene: TRBV28
CDR3 protein: ASRWSGGRGGISSGANVLT

CDR3 length: 15
V gene: TRBV5-6
CDR3 protein: ASSFGSGSEYFYEQY

CDR3 length: 13
V gene: TRBV4-1
CDR3 protein: ASSQVGGPYNEQF

CDR3 length: 15
V gene: TRBV29-1
CDR3 protein: SVEELAGGIQADTHY

CDR3 length: 11
V gene: TRBV6-2/TRBV6-3
CDR3 protein: ASSWGNTGELF

CDR3 length: 11
V gene: TRBV20-1
CDR3 protein: SAPRGGGETQY

CDR3 length: 13
V gene: TRBV7-9
CDR3 protein: ASSSAGAAYYEQY

CDR3 length: 11
V gene: TRBV20-1
CDR3 protein: SARTGDLNEQY

CDR3 length: 11
V gene: TRBV10-3
CDR3 protein: AISDDPNYGYT

CDR3 length: 12
V gene: TRBV20-1
CDR3 protein: SALAGGSYNEQF

CDR3 length: 13
V gene: TRBV4-2
CDR3 protein: ASSPLGPTKYEQF

CDR3 length: 13
V gene: TRBV29-1
CDR3 protein: SVEDRTGEKGEQY

CDR3 length: 10
V gene: TRBV11-2
CDR3 protein: ASSLTGHEQY

CDR3 length: 13
V gene: TRBV7-2
CDR3 protein: ASSRAASSYNEQF

CDR3 length: 14
V gene: TRBV6-1
CDR3 protein: ASSGTSGISGDEQF

CDR3 length: 15
V gene: TRBV7-6
CDR3 protein: ASSLGAQGIPAYEQY

CDR3 length: 9
V gene: TRBV29-1
CDR3 protein: SVEGAKEQF